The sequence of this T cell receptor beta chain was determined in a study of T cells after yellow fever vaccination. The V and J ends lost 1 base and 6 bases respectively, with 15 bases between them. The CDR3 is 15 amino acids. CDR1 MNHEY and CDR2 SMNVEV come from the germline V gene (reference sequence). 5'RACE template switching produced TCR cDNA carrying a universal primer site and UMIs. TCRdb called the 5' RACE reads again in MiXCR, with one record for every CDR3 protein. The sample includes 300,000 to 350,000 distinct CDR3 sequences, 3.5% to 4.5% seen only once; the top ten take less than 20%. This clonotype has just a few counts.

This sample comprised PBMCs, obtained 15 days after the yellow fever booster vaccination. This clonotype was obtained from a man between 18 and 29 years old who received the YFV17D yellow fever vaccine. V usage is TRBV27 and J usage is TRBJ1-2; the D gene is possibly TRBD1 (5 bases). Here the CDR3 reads CASSLLPGLLHGYTF. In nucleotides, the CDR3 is TGTGCCAGCAGTTTATTGCCAGGGTTACTTCATGGCTACACCTTC.